One and the same sample provided the 20 T cell receptor beta chains below, sequenced in a study of shared clonotypes between healthy human individuals. Here immunoSEQ multiplex PCR was the method, and the copy in TCRdb shows in-frame clones only, minus some. This table has approximately 2.5 million clones, around nine tenths appearing once. Sequenced input: naive CD4+ T cells sorted from blood. As to subset: CD45RA+ positively selected. These receptors were obtained from a man aged 18 to 35 in good health.

Of note for this clone: The same CDR3 also results from other DNA sequences found in this sample. This chain joins TRBV7-9 and TRBJ1-3; perhaps TRBD1 as D (6 bases). CDR1 SEHNR and CDR2 FQNEAQ come from the germline V gene (reference sequence). This CDR3 has 13 amino acids. V lost 6 bases and J 0 bases, leaving 6 bases between the germline ends. The CDR3 DNA reads as TGTGCCAGCAGACAGGGCTCTGGAAACACCATATATTTT. It is translated as CASRQGSGNTIYF.

The rearrangement uses TRBV6-6 and TRBJ2-7; 7 bases fit TRBD1. With 8 bases clipped from V and 0 bases from J, the junction kept 10 bases outside the gene matches. The CDR3 covers 15 residues. Germline V gene lookup returns CDR1 MNHNY and CDR2 SVGAGI (reference sequence). The CDR3 sequence: CASGTRGQISYEQYF. CDR3 nucleotides: TGTGCCAGCGGAACCCGGGGACAGATCTCCTACGAGCAGTACTTC.

The chain employs TRBV19 and TRBJ2-2, with no clear D. There are 13 residues in the CDR3. CDR1 LNHDA and CDR2 SQIVND come from the germline V gene (reference sequence). The germline V and J ends were trimmed by 0 bases and 5 bases, with 4 bases remaining between them. CDR3: CASSIDRTGELFF. The DNA for the CDR3 is TGTGCCAGTAGTATAGACCGGACCGGGGAGCTGTTTTTT.

This clone came up a few times. J is TRBJ1-1 and V is TRBV18; D possibly corresponds to TRBD1 (5 bases). CDR3 length: 13 amino acids. From germline, CDR1 is KGHSH and CDR2 LQKENI. The V gene lost 2 bases and the J gene lost 4 bases, with 8 bases spanning the gap. In DNA, the CDR3 is TGTGCCAGCTCACCATCAGGGCCCACTGAAGCTTTCTTT. Its protein product is CASSPSGPTEAFF.

The count of this clone is one. The sample contains more than one DNA sequence encoding this CDR3. The genes are TRBV9 and TRBJ2-7; TRBD2 agrees at 7 bases. The CDR3 covers 15 residues. Germline values: CDR1 SGDLS, CDR2 YYNGEE. With 0 bases clipped from V and 1 base from J, the junction kept 4 bases outside the gene matches. Here the CDR3 reads CASSVDGGSSYEQYF. CDR3 bases: TGTGCCAGCAGCGTAGATGGCGGGAGTTCCTACGAGCAGTACTTC. Variable domain in full (rest from reference TRBV9 and TRBJ2-7): DSGVTQTPKHLITATGQRVTLRCSPRSGDLSVYWYQQSLDQGLQFLIQYYNGEERAKGNILERFSAQQFPDLHSELNLSSLELGDSALYFCASSVDGGSSYEQYFGPGTRLTVT.

This chain uses TRBV5-1 with TRBJ2-7; maybe TRBD2 (5 bases). This CDR3 comprises 14 residues. Trimming cost V 3 bases and J 0 bases, with 10 bases left between them. Germline V CDR1 and CDR2: SGHRS, YFSETQ. CDR3 sequence reads: CASSSTGISYEQYF. CDR3 coding DNA: TGCGCCAGCAGCTCCACCGGGATCTCCTACGAGCAGTACTTC.

V is TRBV4-1 and J is TRBJ2-7, with D possibly being TRBD2 (6 bases). Germline CDR1 MGHRA, CDR2 YSYEKL. This CDR3 has 16 amino acids. Trimming removed 6 bases from V and 0 bases from J, with 18 bases in between. The CDR3 bases are TGCGCCAGCAGAGGTATTGGCGACGGGAGCTCCTACGAGCAGTACTTC. Translation: CASRGIGDGSSYEQYF.

This clone was recorded only once. V usage is TRBV4-1 and J usage is TRBJ1-4, with 7 bases fitting TRBD1. With V trimmed by 2 bases and J by 8 bases, 8 bases remained unmatched. The CDR3 runs to 15 residues. Germline loops: CDR1 MGHRA, CDR2 YSYEKL. In DNA, the CDR3 is TGCGCCAGCAGCCAACCGACAGGGTTCGAGGAAAAACTGTTTTTT. Encoded protein: CASSQPTGFEEKLFF.

The rearrangement links TRBV19 to TRBJ2-4; weak D call: TRBD1 (5 bases). V was shortened by 4 bases and J by 7 bases, with 11 bases between the two germline ends. The germline V gene encodes CDR1 LNHDA and CDR2 SQIVND (reference sequence). This CDR3 has 13 amino acids. The DNA for the CDR3 is TGTGCCAGTAGTAAGGTCAGGGCGAACATTCAGTACTTC. This encodes CASSKVRANIQYF.

The rearrangement links TRBV7-2 to TRBJ1-2; D gene uncertain. The CDR3 consists of 14 residues. Per germline, CDR1 SGHTA and CDR2 FQGNSA. The V gene lost 2 bases and the J gene lost 2 bases, with 9 bases spanning the gap. This CDR3 is CASSLRGFNYGYTF. The CDR3 DNA reads TGTGCCAGCAGCTTACGGGGTTTCAACTATGGCTACACCTTC. Combining the CDR3 with reference TRBV7-2 and TRBJ1-2 gives the whole variable domain GAGVSQSPSNKVTEKGKDVELRCDPISGHTALYWYRQSLGQGLEFLIYFQGNSAPDKSGLPSDRFSAERTGGSVSTLTIQRTQQEDSAVYLCASSLRGFNYGYTFGSGTRLTVV.

J is TRBJ2-3 and V is TRBV13, with 13 bases matching TRBD2. This CDR3 spans 18 amino acids. The germline V gene encodes CDR1 PRHDT and CDR2 FYEKMQ (reference sequence). Trimming took 4 bases from V and 4 from J; bases not matched to a gene: 11. The CDR3 DNA follows: TGTGCCAGCAGCTCACAAGGACTAGCGGGAGTAAGGGCAGATACGCAGTATTTT. Amino acid sequence: CASSSQGLAGVRADTQYF.

The genes are TRBV7-2 and TRBJ2-1, with D tentatively TRBD2 (5 bases). Germline V gene data show CDR1 as SGHTA and CDR2 as FQGNSA. This CDR3 region has 17 residues. Trimming stripped 1 base from V and 0 bases from J, with 13 bases between. CDR3 DNA: TGTGCCAGCAGCTTAGATTCCCTAGCTACCTCCTACAATGAGCAGTTCTTC. It encodes CASSLDSLATSYNEQFF.

Comment on this clone: Other nucleotide sequences from this sample produce the same CDR3. The chain recombines TRBV6-5 with TRBJ1-2; weak D call: TRBD1 (5 bases). V lost 2 bases and J 1 base, leaving 11 bases between the germline ends. Germline lookup yields CDR1 MNHEY and CDR2 SVGAGI. This CDR3 has 15 residues. CDR3 sequence reads: CASSYRTGGNYGYTF. CDR3 coding DNA: TGTGCCAGCAGTTACCGGACGGGGGGTAACTATGGCTACACCTTC.

This chain joins TRBV19 and TRBJ2-7, with a weak D call TRBD1 (6 bases). Germline loops: CDR1 LNHDA, CDR2 SQIVND (reference sequence). The germline V and J ends were trimmed by 4 bases and 6 bases, with 16 bases remaining between them. The CDR3 spans 14 residues. The CDR3: CASSTLTGPGEQYF. CDR3 coding DNA: TGTGCCAGTAGTACCCTGACAGGCCCAGGCGAGCAGTACTTC.

The rearrangement links TRBV5-1 to TRBJ2-5; 9 bases line up with TRBD2. The V segment lost 4 bases and the J segment 4 bases; nucleotides outside the gene matches: 8. CDR1 and CDR2 (germline): SGHRS, YFSETQ. This CDR3 is built from 15 residues. This CDR3 reads CASSPSTSGLETQYF. In nucleotides, the CDR3 is TGCGCCAGCAGCCCCTCGACTAGCGGTCTAGAGACCCAGTACTTC.

The rearrangement links TRBV6-6 to TRBJ2-7; 7 bases are a match to TRBD1. Germline CDR1 MNHNY, CDR2 SVGAGI (reference sequence). This CDR3 is built from 14 residues. V dropped 5 bases and J dropped 0; count of bases not matched to a gene: 4. The CDR3 nucleotides read TGTGCCAGCAGTACATGGGACAGCTCCTACGAGCAGTACTTC. As protein: CASSTWDSSYEQYF.

The CDR3 spells CASSGTVLDEQYF. CDR3 nucleotides: TGTGCCAGCAGTGGGACAGTCCTCGACGAGCAGTACTTC. The V and J genes are TRBV2 and TRBJ2-5; D possibly corresponds to TRBD1 (6 bases). The DNA end favors TRBJ2-7, so the J call may be wrong. This CDR3 is 13 amino acids long. Germline V gene sequence: CDR1 SNHLY, CDR2 FYNNEI.

Only one count was recorded for this clone. The chain carries TRBV11-3 and TRBJ1-2; D uncertain. There are 16 residues in the CDR3. CDR1 is SGHNT and CDR2 is YENEEA in the germline V gene. Trimming stripped 7 bases from V and 3 bases from J, with 21 bases between. The CDR3 loop is CASILQETRSDYGYTF. In nucleotides, the CDR3 is TGTGCCAGCATTTTGCAGGAGACCCGCTCGGACTATGGCTACACCTTC.

The chain couples TRBV9 to TRBJ2-1; TRBD2 matches 14 bases. V was clipped by 0 bases and J by 5 bases; unmatched bases: 4. This CDR3 is 17 amino acids long. Germline-derived CDR1 and CDR2 are SGDLS and YYNGEE. The CDR3 here is CASSVGLAGGLDNEQFF. The DNA for the CDR3 is TGTGCCAGCAGCGTAGGACTAGCGGGGGGGCTGGACAATGAGCAGTTCTTC.

The chain employs TRBV7-9 and TRBJ1-1, with no clear D. CDR3 length: 14 amino acids. The ends were cut back, 1 base at V and 4 bases at J, with 10 bases in the middle. CDR1 is SEHNR and CDR2 is FQNEAQ in the germline V gene (reference sequence). The CDR3 sequence is CASSLGQTGTEAFF. The CDR3 DNA is TGTGCCAGCAGCTTAGGACAAACGGGCACTGAAGCTTTCTTT.